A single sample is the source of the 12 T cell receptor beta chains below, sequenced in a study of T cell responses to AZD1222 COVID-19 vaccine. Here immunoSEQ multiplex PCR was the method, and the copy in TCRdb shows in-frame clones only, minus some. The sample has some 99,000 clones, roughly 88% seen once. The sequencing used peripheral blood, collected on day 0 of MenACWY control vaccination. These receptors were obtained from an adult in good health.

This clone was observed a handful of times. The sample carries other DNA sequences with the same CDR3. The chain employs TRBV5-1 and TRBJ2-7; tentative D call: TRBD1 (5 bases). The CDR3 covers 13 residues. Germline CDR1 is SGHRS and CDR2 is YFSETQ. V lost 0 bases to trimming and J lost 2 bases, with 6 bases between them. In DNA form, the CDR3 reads TGCGCCAGCAGCTTGGACAGGACCTACGAGCAGTACTTC. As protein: CASSLDRTYEQYF.

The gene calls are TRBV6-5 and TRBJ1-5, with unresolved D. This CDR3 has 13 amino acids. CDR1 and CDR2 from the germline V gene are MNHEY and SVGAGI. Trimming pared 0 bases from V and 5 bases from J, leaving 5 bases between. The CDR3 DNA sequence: TGTGCCAGCAGTTACTCTATGGATCAGCCCCAGCATTTT. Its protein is CASSYSMDQPQHF.

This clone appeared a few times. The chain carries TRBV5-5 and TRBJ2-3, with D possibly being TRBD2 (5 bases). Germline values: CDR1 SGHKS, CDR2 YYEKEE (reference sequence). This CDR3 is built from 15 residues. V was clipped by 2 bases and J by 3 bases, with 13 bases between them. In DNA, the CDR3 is TGTGCCAGCAGCTTTCGCGGAGGAACGACAGATACGCAGTATTTT. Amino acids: CASSFRGGTTDTQYF.

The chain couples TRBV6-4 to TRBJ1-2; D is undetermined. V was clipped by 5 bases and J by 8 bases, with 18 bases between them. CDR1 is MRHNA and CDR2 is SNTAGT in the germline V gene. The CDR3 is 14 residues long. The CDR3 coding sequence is TGTGCCAGCAGTCCCGCGGTTGCCCTCGGAGGCTACACCTTC. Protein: CASSPAVALGGYTF.

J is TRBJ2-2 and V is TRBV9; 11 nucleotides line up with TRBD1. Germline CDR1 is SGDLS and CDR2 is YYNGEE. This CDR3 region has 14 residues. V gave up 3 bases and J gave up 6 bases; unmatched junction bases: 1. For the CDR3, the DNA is TGTGCCAGCAGCGGGACAGGGGGCGCCGGGGAGCTGTTTTTT. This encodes CASSGTGGAGELFF.

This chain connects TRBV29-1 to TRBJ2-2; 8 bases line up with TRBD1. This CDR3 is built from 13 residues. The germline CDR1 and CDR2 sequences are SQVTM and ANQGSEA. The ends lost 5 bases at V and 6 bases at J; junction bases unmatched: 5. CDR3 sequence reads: CSVITQGAGELFF. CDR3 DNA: TGCAGCGTTATAACACAGGGGGCCGGGGAGCTGTTTTTT.

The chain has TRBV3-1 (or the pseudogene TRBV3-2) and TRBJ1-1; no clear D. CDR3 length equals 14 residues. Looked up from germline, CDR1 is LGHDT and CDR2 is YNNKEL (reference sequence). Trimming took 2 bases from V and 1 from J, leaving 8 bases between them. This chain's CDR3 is CASSQSYGNTEAFF. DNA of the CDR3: TGTGCCAGCAGCCAATCCTATGGGAACACTGAAGCTTTCTTT.

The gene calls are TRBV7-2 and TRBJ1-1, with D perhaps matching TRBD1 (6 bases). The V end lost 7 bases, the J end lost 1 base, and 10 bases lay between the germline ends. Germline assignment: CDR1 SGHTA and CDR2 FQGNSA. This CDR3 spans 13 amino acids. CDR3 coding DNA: TGTGCCAGCAACAAGGACAGGAACACTGAAGCTTTCTTT. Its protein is CASNKDRNTEAFF.

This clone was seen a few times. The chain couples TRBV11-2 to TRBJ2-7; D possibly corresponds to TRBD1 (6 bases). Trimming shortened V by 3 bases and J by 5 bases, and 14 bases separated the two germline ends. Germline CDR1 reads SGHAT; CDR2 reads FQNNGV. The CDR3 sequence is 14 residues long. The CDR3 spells CASSFLTGNNEQYF. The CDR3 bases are TGTGCCAGCAGCTTTCTGACAGGCAATAACGAGCAGTACTTC.

CDR3 amino acids: CASMMKETQYF. In DNA form, the CDR3 reads TGTGCCAGTATGATGAAAGAGACCCAGTACTTC. This chain connects TRBV19 to TRBJ2-5; D is unclear. Trimming took off 7 bases at V and 3 bases at J, with 6 bases between the two ends. CDR1 and CDR2 from the germline V gene are LNHDA and SQIVND (reference sequence). The CDR3 sequence is 11 residues long.

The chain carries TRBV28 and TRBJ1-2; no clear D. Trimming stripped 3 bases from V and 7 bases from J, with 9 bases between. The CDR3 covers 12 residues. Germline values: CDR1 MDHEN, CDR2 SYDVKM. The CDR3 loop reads CASSFLESGYTF. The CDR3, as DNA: TGTGCCAGCAGTTTTTTAGAGTCTGGCTACACCTTC.

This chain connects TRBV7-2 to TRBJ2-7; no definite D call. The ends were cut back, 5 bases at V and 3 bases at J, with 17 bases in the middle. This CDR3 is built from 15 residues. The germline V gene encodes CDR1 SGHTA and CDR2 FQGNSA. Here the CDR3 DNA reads TGTGCCAGCAGCGATTATGCCGGGCCTAGCTACGAGCAGTACTTC. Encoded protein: CASSDYAGPSYEQYF.